The rows below give T cell receptor beta chains drawn from one sample of a study of cytomegalovirus exposure and HLA in healthy donors. Here immunoSEQ multiplex PCR was the method, and the copy in TCRdb shows in-frame clones only, minus some. The top ten clones hold 1.4% of a sample with some 190,000 clones, 77% of them seen once. The sample taken for sequencing was PBMCs. The receptors here all came from a young man in good health and CMV-seronegative. CDR3s include the opening cysteine and the closing phenylalanine or tryptophan. Fields, in order: J gene, V gene, CDR3 protein.

TRBJ1-1 TRBV6-1 CASSEVGRVAEAFF
TRBJ2-3 TRBV5-1 CASSLDARGRDTQYF
TRBJ2-7 TRBV4-3 CASSQGVTSGSSYEQYF
TRBJ1-3 TRBV7-3 CASSRYTGGPGNTIYF
TRBJ1-2 TRBV2 CASSDEGFGYTF
TRBJ2-5 TRBV18 CASSPSGAETQYF
TRBJ1-1 TRBV9 CASSEGGSLMNTEAFF
TRBJ1-1 TRBV4-1 CASSQTGAEAFF
TRBJ2-1 TRBV6-5 CASRPPSGRTTEQFF
TRBJ2-1 TRBV14 CASSLGTGSYNEQFF
TRBJ2-5 TRBV7-9 CASSFSLAGVGQETQYF
TRBJ2-1 TRBV18 CASSPLGLAGSSYNEQFF
TRBJ2-7 TRBV30 CAWSGLAGDEQYF
TRBJ2-7 TRBV27 CASSPGVAGTYEQYF
TRBJ2-1 TRBV4-2 CASSQEVSEHEQFF
TRBJ2-7 TRBV7-6 CASRPEAGAYEQYF
TRBJ1-2 TRBV7-2 CASSLASQGAYGYTF
TRBJ2-2 TRBV5-4 CASSLSWQRSNTGELFF
TRBJ1-2 TRBV2 CASRAGTGGSYGCTF
TRBJ1-1 TRBV4-3 CASSQSGTTEAFF
TRBJ2-7 TRBV2 CASRILLYEQYF
TRBJ1-3 TRBV15 CATSRGGPGNTIYF
TRBJ2-7 TRBV7-2 CASSPRGLAGSEQYF
TRBJ2-3 TRBV5-5 CASSRELALRGDTQYF
TRBJ2-3 TRBV7-8 CASSFNRGGPDTQYF
TRBJ2-1 TRBV7-8 CASSFRDYPYNEQFF
TRBJ1-1 TRBV5-4 CASSPNTGTGTSTEAFF
TRBJ1-2 TRBV2 CASSEGGGYGYTF
TRBJ1-2 TRBV28 CASSSPTGFCGYTF
TRBJ2-2 TRBV18 CASSPQSGSGNTGELFF
TRBJ2-1 TRBV6-1 CASSDPPSGIEWEQFF
TRBJ2-7 TRBV11-2 CASSSGDRGIYEQYF
TRBJ2-7 TRBV2 CASTYESYEQYF
TRBJ2-3 TRBV30 CAWSVLDGNGLAGEVTQYF
TRBJ1-2 TRBV4-3 CASSQVMRQGYGYTF
TRBJ2-1 TRBV5-3 CASGSPGDNEQFF
TRBJ2-5 TRBV6-1 CAIEVAGAGDETQYF
TRBJ2-7 TRBV7-9 CASSWGTGYPDEQYF
TRBJ2-7 TRBV5-6 CASSLLTGALFHEQYF
TRBJ2-7 TRBV19 CASSTSSWTGPYEQYF
TRBJ1-1 TRBV6-6 CASSYQRGLDTEAFF